This passage covers 17 T cell receptor beta chains from one sample sequenced in a study of OX40 agonist ivuxolimab in advanced cancers. Only in-frame clones appear in the TCRdb table, and some are missing; sequencing was by immunoSEQ multiplex PCR. The sample lists fewer than 55,000 clones, less than 90% occurring once. The starting material was CD4+ or CD8+ T cells sorted from blood, obtained in a trial of the OX40 agonist ivuxolimab. The receptors here all came from an adult with an advanced solid tumor such as melanoma, head and neck, liver or kidney cancer.

The V and J genes are TRBV5-4 and TRBJ2-7; 9 bases are a match to TRBD2. Losses at the gene ends were 0 bases for V and 2 bases for J; bases not matched to a gene: 3. The CDR3 is made up of 15 amino acids. Germline-derived CDR1 and CDR2 are SGHNT and YYREEE (reference sequence). CDR3 DNA sequence: TGTGCCAGCAGCTTGGGGCTAGCGGGGACCTACGAGCAGTACTTC. Translated: CASSLGLAGTYEQYF.

The chain joins TRBV19 to TRBJ2-2; TRBD2 is a possible D gene (5 bases). There are 15 residues in the CDR3. Germline V gene data show CDR1 as LNHDA and CDR2 as SQIVND (reference sequence). The ends were cut back, 3 bases at V and 6 bases at J, with 14 bases in the middle. In DNA, the CDR3 is TGTGCCAGTAGTATTATGTCGGGGTTGGCCGGGGAGCTGTTTTTT. It encodes CASSIMSGLAGELFF.

The genes are TRBV27 and TRBJ2-5; the match to TRBD1 covers 9 bases. This CDR3 spans 13 amino acids. Germline CDR1 and CDR2: MNHEY and SMNVEV (reference sequence). Germline trimming cut 6 bases from V and 5 bases from J; bases unmatched to any gene: 4. Here the CDR3 reads CASRQQGAETQYF. The CDR3 bases are TGTGCCAGCAGGCAACAGGGGGCGGAGACCCAGTACTTC.

The CDR3 is CASSLLSNEKLFF. The CDR3 region has the DNA TGTGCCAGCAGCTTGCTCTCTAATGAAAAACTGTTTTTT. The chain uses TRBV7-9 and TRBJ1-4; D is uncertain. Looked up from germline, CDR1 is SEHNR and CDR2 is FQNEAQ (reference sequence). The CDR3 runs 13 residues. Trimming removed 3 bases from V and 3 bases from J, with 5 bases in between. The variable domain in full, with the rest retrieved from reference TRBV7-9 and TRBJ1-4, is DTGVSQNPRHKITKRGQNVTFRCDPISEHNRLYWYRQTLGQGPEFLTYFQNEAQLEKSRLLSDRFSAERPKGSFSTLEIQRTEQGDSAMYLCASSLLSNEKLFFGSGTQLSVL.

The chain is built from TRBV5-5 and TRBJ2-6; the D call may be TRBD1 or TRBD2 (5 bases each). The CDR3 loop spans 16 amino acids. Between the trimmed V and J ends, which lost 5 bases and 0 bases, there was a span of 12 bases. Germline V gene lookup returns CDR1 SGHKS and CDR2 YYEKEE (reference sequence). The CDR3 loop is CASRIGAHSGANVLTF. CDR3 sequence (DNA): TGTGCCAGCAGAATCGGGGCCCACTCTGGGGCCAACGTCCTGACTTTC.

This clone was picked up one time. The genes are TRBV15 and TRBJ1-1, with TRBD1 matching over 8 bases. Germline V gives CDR1 LNHNV, CDR2 YYDKDF (reference sequence). V was clipped by 6 bases and J by 5 bases; unmatched bases: 17. This CDR3 has 17 residues. In nucleotides, the CDR3 is TGTGCCACCAGTAGGAAAGTACAGGGACAGGTTGGAACTGAAGCTTTCTTT. Its translation: CATSRKVQGQVGTEAFF.

CDR3: CASSPTGTLKGEQYF. The CDR3 coding sequence is TGTGCCAGCAGCCCGACCGGGACATTAAAAGGCGAGCAGTACTTC. V and J are TRBV28 and TRBJ2-7; tentatively, D is TRBD1 (6 bases). The V end lost 6 bases, the J end lost 6 bases, and 21 bases lay between the germline ends. The length of the CDR3 is 15 residues. Germline V CDR1 and CDR2: MDHEN, SYDVKM.

The V call is TRBV2, the J call TRBJ2-7; D remains unclear. The V gene lost 1 base and the J gene lost 3 bases, with 13 bases spanning the gap. This CDR3 is 15 amino acids long. Looked up from germline, CDR1 is SNHLY and CDR2 is FYNNEI. DNA of the CDR3: TGTGCCAGCAGTGAAGAGCTCCAGAGAGGCTACGAGCAGTACTTC. Protein sequence: CASSEELQRGYEQYF.

The rearrangement uses TRBV7-8 and TRBJ2-5; TRBD2 is a possible D gene (7 bases). The CDR3 spans 14 residues. Germline V gives CDR1 SGHVS, CDR2 FQNEAQ. Trimming took off 3 bases at V and 4 bases at J, with 12 bases between the two ends. The CDR3 region is CASSFTGGPETQYF. CDR3 coding DNA: TGTGCCAGCAGCTTTACCGGGGGGCCAGAGACCCAGTACTTC.

This chain links TRBV29-1 with TRBJ2-7; D remains ambiguous. CDR1 and CDR2 from the germline V gene are SQVTM and ANQGSEA. This CDR3 spans 14 amino acids. V lost 6 bases to trimming and J lost 0 bases, with 15 bases between them. The CDR3 DNA sequence: TGCAGCGTCCCTCGGACGGAAAGCTCCTACGAGCAGTACTTC. As protein: CSVPRTESSYEQYF.

In its sample, this clone was seen once. The rearrangement links TRBV28 to TRBJ2-1; 9 nucleotides agree with TRBD1. J lost 4 bases, V lost 4 bases, and 8 bases had no gene match. The CDR3 is 16 residues long. Germline CDR1 MDHEN, CDR2 SYDVKM. The CDR3 DNA sequence: TGTGCCAGCAGTTCTCAGGGACAGGGAAAATACAATGAGCAGTTCTTC. Protein sequence: CASSSQGQGKYNEQFF. Full variable domain (rest looked up from reference TRBV28 and TRBJ2-1): DVKVTQSSRYLVKRTGEKVFLECVQDMDHENMFWYRQDPGLGLRLIYFSYDVKMKEKGDIPEGYSVSREKKERFSLILESASTNQTSMYLCASSSQGQGKYNEQFFGPGTRLTVL.

The rearrangement uses TRBV28 and TRBJ1-2; the D is unclear. The CDR3 runs to 11 residues. Germline-derived CDR1 and CDR2 are MDHEN and SYDVKM. V was shortened by 5 bases and J by 7 bases, with 8 bases between the two germline ends. CDR3 coding DNA: TGTGCCAGCAGTATGGGTGGTGGCTACACCTTC. It codes for CASSMGGGYTF.

The V gene is TRBV5-1, the J gene TRBJ2-7, with D perhaps matching TRBD1 (6 bases). V shed 5 bases and J shed 4 bases, with 13 bases lying between them. Germline V gene sequence: CDR1 SGHRS, CDR2 YFSETQ. The CDR3 extends over 13 amino acids. The CDR3 reads CASSGDTAYEQYF. As DNA, the CDR3 is TGCGCCAGCAGTGGGGACACTGCGTACGAGCAGTACTTC.

V gene TRBV4-1 combines with J gene TRBJ1-1; 12 positions agree with TRBD1. The CDR3 is made up of 18 amino acids. Germline V CDR1 and CDR2: MGHRA, YSYEKL. Trimming removed 0 bases from V and 1 base from J; junction bases left unmatched: 6. The CDR3 sequence: CASSQDGRGQGANTEAFF. CDR3 nucleotide sequence: TGCGCCAGCAGCCAAGATGGGCGGGGACAGGGGGCGAACACTGAAGCTTTCTTT.

The CDR3 is CASSAAGGYEKLFF. For the CDR3, the DNA is TGCGCCAGCAGCGCGGCAGGGGGCTATGAAAAACTGTTTTTT. The V gene is TRBV5-1, the J gene TRBJ1-4; 8 nucleotides line up with TRBD1. The CDR3 consists of 14 residues. V lost 4 bases and J lost 6; bases outside the gene matches: 5. Germline V CDR1 and CDR2: SGHRS, YFSETQ. The whole variable domain, filled in from reference TRBV5-1 and TRBJ1-4, reads KAGVTQTPRYLIKTRGQQVTLSCSPISGHRSVSWYQQTPGQGLQFLFEYFSETQRNKGNFPGRFSGRQFSNSRSEMNVSTLELGDSALYLCASSAAGGYEKLFFGSGTQLSVL.

The chain couples TRBV28 to TRBJ2-5, with D uncertain. The CDR3 runs 13 residues. V lost 3 bases, J lost 2 bases, and 7 bases lay in between. Germline CDR1 and CDR2: MDHEN and SYDVKM. CDR3 protein: CASSFRSQETQYF. CDR3 nucleotides: TGTGCCAGCAGTTTTCGGAGTCAAGAGACCCAGTACTTC.

This clone is a singleton in its sample. The rearrangement uses TRBV9 and TRBJ2-1; D possibly corresponds to TRBD1 (6 bases). This CDR3 spans 15 amino acids. With 0 bases removed from V and 3 bases from J, the gap between germline ends came to 10 bases. CDR1 and CDR2 from the germline V gene are SGDLS and YYNGEE. The CDR3 is CASSVAGVGYNEQFF. The CDR3 DNA sequence: TGTGCCAGCAGCGTAGCAGGGGTCGGCTACAATGAGCAGTTCTTC.